This T cell receptor (beta chain) appears in the sequencing data of a study of neurological immune-mediated disorders. This clonotype has a count of ten or more. TCRdb reanalysed the 5' RACE reads using MiXCR and keeps one entry per CDR3 protein. The repertoire has over 11,000 distinct CDR3 sequences, about 9.4% of them found once; the top ten carry around 25%. This CDR3 contains 15 residues. Germline CDR1 reads SGHRS; CDR2 reads YFSETQ. Unmatched junction bases numbered 4, after V lost 0 bases and J lost 3 bases. The sample comprised PBMCs. The receptor was derived from a woman aged 40 to 50 in good health. The J gene is TRBJ2-5, the V gene TRBV5-1, with 8 bases aligning to TRBD2. The CDR3 region has the DNA TGCGCCAGCAGCTTGGAGGGGACTAGTAAAGAGACCCAGTACTTC. Its protein product is CASSLEGTSKETQYF.